The clone carrying this T cell receptor (beta chain) was detected only a few times. In germline, CDR1 is SGHAT, CDR2 FQNNGV. Trimming pared 5 bases from V and 4 bases from J, leaving 17 bases between. This CDR3 comprises 15 residues. The sample comes from a study of blood T cell repertoires in COVID-19. Methods used by the authors: Scientists estimated how many nucleated cells there were by amplifying reference gene primers. Profiling relied on immunoSEQ multiplex PCR, and the TCRdb table lists in-frame clones only, not all of them. V, J and clone size are those of that table, while D and trimming were read from the DNA. The sample lists 150,000 or so clones; approximately 83% were seen once.

This chain joins TRBV11-2 and TRBJ2-5; TRBD2 is a possible D gene (7 bases). This clonotype was sampled from a woman aged 60 to 75 with acute or convalescent COVID-19. The specimen sequenced was peripheral blood. The CDR3 protein is CASSLGGGSGETQYF. For the CDR3, the DNA is TGTGCCAGCAGCCTGGGGGGCGGGAGCGGAGAGACCCAGTACTTC.